This TCR beta chain was found in a study of cytomegalovirus exposure and HLA in healthy donors. The PCR was carried out with 60 Vbeta primers and 13 Jbeta primers. Only in-frame clones appear in the TCRdb table, and some are missing; sequencing was by immunoSEQ multiplex PCR. The table includes some 150,000 clones, roughly 82% detected once. After removal of 5 bases from V and 6 bases from J, the junction contained 4 bases not matched to a gene. Germline lookup yields CDR1 MGHDK and CDR2 SYGVNS. The CDR3 loop spans 12 amino acids. The source material was PBMCs. This sequence joins TRBV25-1 and TRBJ2-7; 7 bases line up with TRBD2. This clonotype was sampled from a man aged 45 to 65 in good health and CMV-seropositive. CDR3 loop: CASSLSGAEQYF. In nucleotides, the CDR3 is TGTGCCAGCAGTCTGAGCGGGGCCGAGCAGTACTTC.